The clone carrying this T cell receptor beta chain appeared a single time. Its target is unknown. This entry comes from a study of prognosis after radiotherapy for stage I lung cancer. Study at large: Distant metastases after radiotherapy occurred in a handful of patients at a median of around seven months; about 16 showed no significant progression. Overall study results and limits: Some TCR clones were expanded. Whether these clones were tumor-specific was not determined. Unique TCR clone counts went down once patients had stereotactic body radiation therapy, median about 10,000 versus 6,900.

CDR3 length equals 14 residues. V was clipped by 4 bases and J by 3 bases, with 11 bases between them. For each of two time points, a roughly 6-milliliter draw of peripheral blood was taken. The authors amplified TCR beta CDR3 from genomic DNA using two-round multiplex PCR. Used in first-round PCR were primers specific to each TRBV and TRBJ gene. TCRdb redid the calling of the multiplex PCR reads with MiXCR, one entry per CDR3 protein. This sample has roughly 13,000 distinct CDR3 sequences, with about 57% found just once. Source: PBMCs, taken before or after stereotactic body radiation therapy (not recorded which). The receptor comes from a donor over 45 with non-small cell lung cancer. V and J are TRBV12-3 or TRBV12-4 and TRBJ2-3, with TRBD1 as a possible D gene (6 bases). Written as DNA, the CDR3 is TGTGCCAGCAGTTATGACAGGTTAACAGATACGCAGTATTTT. Its translation is CASSYDRLTDTQYF.